This T cell receptor (beta chain) was recovered during a study of blood T cell repertoires in COVID-19. Study details: From the United States, Italy and Spain came samples of acute and convalescent COVID-19. Sample material is recorded as cDNA or gDNA derived from T cells, B-cell-depleted T cells, or PBMCs.

J gave up 7 bases and V 4 bases, and 8 bases lay outside the gene matches. This CDR3 contains 14 residues. CDR1 is SGHRS, CDR2 YFSETQ, per germline. Authors' processing steps: Reference gene primer amplification yielded estimated nucleated cell counts. Profiled with immunoSEQ multiplex PCR; TCRdb holds only in-frame clones, not every one. Clone size and V and J calls were adopted from that table, with D and trimming inferred from the DNA. Of about 100,000 clones in the sample, approximately 81% were seen once. This chain uses TRBV5-1 with TRBJ1-5, with 7 bases matching TRBD1. This receptor was identified in a human donor in a cohort sampled during active COVID-19. The sample was peripheral blood. The CDR3 coding sequence is TGCGCCAGCAGCCTGACAGGGTCGGGACAGCCCCAGCATTTT. Translation gives CASSLTGSGQPQHF.